Each of the 8 T cell receptor beta chains below was sequenced from the same sample in a study of identical twins. MiXCR, run by TCRdb on the 5' RACE reads, gives a single entry per CDR3 protein. The sample has over 250,000 distinct CDR3 sequences; roughly 8.6% are singletons. These data also formed part of another study, on yellow fever vaccine responses in identical twins.

The sequencing input was CD8+ T cells sorted from blood. The origin of the receptors is a woman younger than 30 in good health.

This clonotype was seen ten or more times. The chain uses TRBV7-9 and TRBJ2-3; D remains ambiguous. There are 12 residues in the CDR3. In germline, CDR1 is SEHNR, CDR2 FQNEAQ (reference sequence). Trimming removed 2 bases at V and 4 bases at J, with 4 bases between. CDR3 DNA: TGTGCCAGCAGCTTATCATCAGATACGCAGTATTTT. It yields the protein CASSLSSDTQYF.

This chain connects TRBV3-1 to TRBJ2-1; TRBD2 aligns across 8 bases. V was clipped by 1 base and J by 4 bases; unmatched bases: 15. Germline values: CDR1 LGHDT, CDR2 YNNKEL (reference sequence). This CDR3 contains 19 residues. CDR3 protein: CASSQVSSGSRSLYNEQFF. In DNA form, the CDR3 reads TGTGCCAGCAGCCAAGTCTCCAGCGGGAGTCGGTCCCTTTACAATGAGCAGTTCTTC.

This clonotype was picked up many times. The chain couples TRBV7-2 to TRBJ2-7, with D possibly matching TRBD1 (6 bases). Germline V gene lookup returns CDR1 SGHTA and CDR2 FQGNSA. The CDR3 is 14 amino acids. V dropped 4 bases and J dropped 7 bases, with 17 bases sitting between them. CDR3 nucleotides: TGTGCCAGCAGCTCGGGCAGGGGCGTAAAAGAGCAGTACTTC. It specifies CASSSGRGVKEQYF.

This clonotype came up a few times. This chain links TRBV7-2 with TRBJ2-7; either TRBD1 or TRBD2 may supply D (6 bases each). The CDR3 sequence is 13 residues long. V dropped 5 bases and J dropped 5 bases, with 13 bases sitting between them. Germline CDR1 reads SGHTA; CDR2 reads FQGNSA. In nucleotides, the CDR3 is TGTGCCAGCAGCCCGACGGGGGCCGACGAGCAGTACTTC. Translation gives CASSPTGADEQYF.

This rearrangement joins TRBV20-1 to TRBJ2-7, with TRBD2 as a possible D gene (7 bases). The CDR3 has 13 amino acids. CDR1 and CDR2 (germline): DFQATT, SNEGSKA (reference sequence). The ends were cut back, 6 bases at V and 6 bases at J, with 18 bases in the middle. The CDR3 coding sequence is TGCAGTGCAGGGGGGGGAGGTCGATTCGAGCAGTACTTC. Amino acids: CSAGGGGRFEQYF.

The CDR3 nucleotides read TGCGCCAGCAGCTTGGAGGTAGCTAACTATGGCTACACCTTC. It translates to CASSLEVANYGYTF. J is TRBJ1-2 and V is TRBV5-1, with D uncertain. V gave up 0 bases and J gave up 0 bases, with 6 bases separating them. The CDR3 extends over 14 amino acids. The germline V gene has CDR1 SGHRS and CDR2 YFSETQ.

Only a few counts were recorded for this clonotype. The J gene is TRBJ2-5, the V gene TRBV11-2, with 7 bases fitting TRBD2. Looked up from germline, CDR1 is SGHAT and CDR2 is FQNNGV. This CDR3 comprises 12 residues. The J segment lost 4 bases and the V segment lost 7 bases, leaving 3 bases of the junction unmatched. The chain's CDR3 is CASKAGPETQYF. As DNA, the CDR3 is TGTGCCAGCAAAGCGGGGCCAGAGACCCAGTACTTC.

The chain combines TRBV5-1 with TRBJ1-2; D might be TRBD1 (5 bases). The length of the CDR3 is 17 residues. Trimming cost V 4 bases and J 2 bases, with 21 bases left between them. Germline V lookup: CDR1 SGHRS, CDR2 YFSETQ. CDR3 region: CASSVRDPSSANYGYTF. CDR3 coding DNA: TGCGCCAGCAGCGTCCGGGACCCAAGCTCGGCGAACTATGGCTACACCTTC.